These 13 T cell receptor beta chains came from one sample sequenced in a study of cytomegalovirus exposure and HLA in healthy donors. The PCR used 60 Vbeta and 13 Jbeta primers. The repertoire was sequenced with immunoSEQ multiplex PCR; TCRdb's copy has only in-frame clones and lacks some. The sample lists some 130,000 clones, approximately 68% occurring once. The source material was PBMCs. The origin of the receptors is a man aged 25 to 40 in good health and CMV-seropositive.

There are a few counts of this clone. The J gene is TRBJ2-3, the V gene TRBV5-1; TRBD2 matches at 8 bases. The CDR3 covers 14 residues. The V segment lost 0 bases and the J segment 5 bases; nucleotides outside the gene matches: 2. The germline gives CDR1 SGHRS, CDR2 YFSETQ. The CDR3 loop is CASSLGLAGDTQYF. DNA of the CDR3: TGCGCCAGCAGCTTGGGGCTAGCGGGAGATACGCAGTATTTT.

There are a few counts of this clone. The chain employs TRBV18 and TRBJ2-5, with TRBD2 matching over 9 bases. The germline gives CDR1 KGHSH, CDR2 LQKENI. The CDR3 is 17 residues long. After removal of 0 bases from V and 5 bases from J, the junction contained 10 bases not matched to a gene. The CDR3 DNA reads TGTGCCAGCTCACCACCGGGAGCGGGAGGCCGGTGGGAGACCCAGTACTTC. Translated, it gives CASSPPGAGGRWETQYF.

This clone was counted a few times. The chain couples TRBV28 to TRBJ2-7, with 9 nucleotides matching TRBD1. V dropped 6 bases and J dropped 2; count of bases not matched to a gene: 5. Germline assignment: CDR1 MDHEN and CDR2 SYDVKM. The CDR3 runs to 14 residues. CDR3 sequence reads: CASRSGTGTYEQYF. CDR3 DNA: TGTGCCAGCAGATCCGGGACAGGGACCTACGAGCAGTACTTC.

The CDR3: CASSPLLAQTYEQYF. CDR3 nucleotides: TGTGCCAGCTCACCACTCCTAGCGCAAACCTACGAGCAGTACTTC. V gene TRBV18 combines with J gene TRBJ2-7, with D possibly being TRBD2 (6 bases). The V gene lost 1 base and the J gene lost 2 bases, with 12 bases spanning the gap. Germline CDR1 and CDR2: KGHSH and LQKENI. This CDR3 has 15 residues.

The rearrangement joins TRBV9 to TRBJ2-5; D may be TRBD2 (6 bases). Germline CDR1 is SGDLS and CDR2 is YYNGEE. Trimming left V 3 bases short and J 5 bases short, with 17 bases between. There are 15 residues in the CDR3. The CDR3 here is CASSDRGGGYETQYF. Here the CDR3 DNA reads TGTGCCAGCAGCGATAGGGGAGGTGGGTACGAGACCCAGTACTTC.

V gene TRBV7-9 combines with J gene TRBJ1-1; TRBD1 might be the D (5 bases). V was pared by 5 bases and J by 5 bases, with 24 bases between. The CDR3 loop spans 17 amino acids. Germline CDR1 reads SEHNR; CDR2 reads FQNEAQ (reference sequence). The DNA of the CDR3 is TGTGCCAGCAGCCATGACAGAGCAGGGATTCCGGTGACTGAAGCTTTCTTT. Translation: CASSHDRAGIPVTEAFF.

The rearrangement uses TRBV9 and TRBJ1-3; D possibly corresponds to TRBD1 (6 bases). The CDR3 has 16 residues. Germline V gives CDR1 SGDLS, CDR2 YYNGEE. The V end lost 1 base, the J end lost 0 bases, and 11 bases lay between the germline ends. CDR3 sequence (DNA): TGTGCCAGCAGCGTACTACAGGGTTCCTCTGGAAACACCATATATTTT. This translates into CASSVLQGSSGNTIYF. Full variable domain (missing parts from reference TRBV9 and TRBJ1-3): DSGVTQTPKHLITATGQRVTLRCSPRSGDLSVYWYQQSLDQGLQFLIQYYNGEERAKGNILERFSAQQFPDLHSELNLSSLELGDSALYFCASSVLQGSSGNTIYFGEGSWLTVV.

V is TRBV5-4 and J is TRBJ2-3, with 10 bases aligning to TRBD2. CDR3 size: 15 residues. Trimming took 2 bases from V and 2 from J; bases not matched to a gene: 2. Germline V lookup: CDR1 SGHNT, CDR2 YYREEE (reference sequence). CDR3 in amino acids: CASSLAGGFTDTQYF. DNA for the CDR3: TGTGCCAGCAGCTTAGCGGGAGGGTTCACAGATACGCAGTATTTT.

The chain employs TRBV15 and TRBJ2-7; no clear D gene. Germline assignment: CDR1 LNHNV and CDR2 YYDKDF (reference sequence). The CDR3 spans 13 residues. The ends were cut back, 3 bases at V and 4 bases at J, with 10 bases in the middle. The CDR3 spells CATSSLTNYEQYF. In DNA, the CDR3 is TGTGCCACCAGCAGCCTTACTAATTACGAGCAGTACTTC.

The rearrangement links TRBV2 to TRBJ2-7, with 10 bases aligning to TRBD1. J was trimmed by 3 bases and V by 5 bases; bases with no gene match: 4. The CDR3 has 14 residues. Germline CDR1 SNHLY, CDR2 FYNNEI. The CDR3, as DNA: TGTGCCAGCAGTTGGGACAGGGGCCTCTACGAGCAGTACTTC. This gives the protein CASSWDRGLYEQYF.

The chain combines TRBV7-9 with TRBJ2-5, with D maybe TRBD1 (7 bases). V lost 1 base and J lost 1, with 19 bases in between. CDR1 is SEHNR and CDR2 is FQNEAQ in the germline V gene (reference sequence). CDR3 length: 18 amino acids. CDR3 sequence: CASSLVQGGITFQETQYF. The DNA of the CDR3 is TGTGCCAGCAGCTTAGTTCAGGGGGGCATAACTTTCCAAGAGACCCAGTACTTC.

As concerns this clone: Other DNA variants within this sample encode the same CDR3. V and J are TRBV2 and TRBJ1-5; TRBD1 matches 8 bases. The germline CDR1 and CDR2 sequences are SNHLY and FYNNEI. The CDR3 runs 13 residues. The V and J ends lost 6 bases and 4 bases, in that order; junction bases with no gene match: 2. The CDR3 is CASRGQVNQPQHF. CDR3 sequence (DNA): TGTGCCAGCAGGGGACAGGTAAATCAGCCCCAGCATTTT.

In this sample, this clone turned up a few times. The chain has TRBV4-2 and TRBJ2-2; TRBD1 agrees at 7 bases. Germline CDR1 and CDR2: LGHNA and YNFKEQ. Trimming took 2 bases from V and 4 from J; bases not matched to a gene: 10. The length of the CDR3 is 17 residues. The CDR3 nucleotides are TGTGCCAGCAGCCAACGAATACAGGGGCTGGGCACCGGGGAGCTGTTTTTT. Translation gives CASSQRIQGLGTGELFF.